Listed below are T cell receptor beta chains from one sample, sequenced in a study of blood T cell repertoires in COVID-19. Libraries were prepared by immunoSEQ multiplex PCR; TCRdb keeps only in-frame clonotypes and omits some of them. This sample carries around 130,000 clones, 84% of them seen once, and the ten largest clones take roughly 2.2%. Sequenced material: PBMCs or T cells enriched from blood (not recorded which). These TCRs come from a man aged 40-49 years with acute COVID-19. The CDR3 runs from the conserved cysteine through the conserved F or W. Fields, in order: D gene, V gene, J gene, clone size, CDR3 protein, CDR3 DNA. D genes are given only for firm matches. Clone size appears in some rows only: once, few, many, or a class for an expanded clone.

D gene: TRBD1; V gene: TRBV29-1; J gene: TRBJ1-2; clone size: once; CDR3 protein: CSAVGQAYGYTF; CDR3 DNA: TGCAGCGCGGTGGGACAGGCGTATGGCTACACCTTC
D gene: NA; V gene: TRBV27; J gene: TRBJ2-1; clone size: few; CDR3 protein: CATSVPGNEQFF; CDR3 DNA: TGTGCCACTTCAGTCCCGGGAAATGAGCAGTTCTTC
D gene: NA; V gene: TRBV28; J gene: TRBJ1-5; clone size: few; CDR3 protein: CASSLTVNNQPQHF; CDR3 DNA: TGTGCCAGCAGTTTAACTGTAAACAATCAGCCCCAGCATTTT
D gene: TRBD1; V gene: TRBV18; J gene: TRBJ1-1; clone size: NA; CDR3 protein: CASSPRTGENTEAFF; CDR3 DNA: TGTGCCAGCTCACCGCGGACAGGGGAGAACACTGAAGCTTTCTTT
D gene: TRBD2; V gene: TRBV28; J gene: TRBJ2-3; clone size: NA; CDR3 protein: CASSQPGTSGNTDTQYF; CDR3 DNA: TGTGCCAGCAGCCAACCAGGGACTAGCGGGAACACAGATACGCAGTATTTT
D gene: TRBD2; V gene: TRBV19; J gene: TRBJ2-2; clone size: NA; CDR3 protein: CASSQLAGGRTGELFF; CDR3 DNA: TGTGCCAGTAGCCAACTAGCGGGAGGCCGCACCGGGGAGCTGTTTTTT
D gene: NA; V gene: TRBV3-1/TRBV3-2; J gene: TRBJ1-2; clone size: once; CDR3 protein: CASSQGVSTGYTF; CDR3 DNA: TGTGCCAGCAGCCAAGGCGTAAGTACTGGCTACACCTTC
D gene: NA; V gene: TRBV7-9; J gene: TRBJ1-4; clone size: few; CDR3 protein: CASSLATGTPTNEKLFF; CDR3 DNA: TGTGCCAGCAGCTTAGCCACAGGGACCCCAACTAATGAAAAACTGTTTTTT
D gene: TRBD1; V gene: TRBV18; J gene: TRBJ2-2; clone size: NA; CDR3 protein: CASSQGQGRENGELFF; CDR3 DNA: TGTGCCAGCTCACAGGGACAGGGGCGAGAGAACGGGGAGCTGTTTTTT
D gene: NA; V gene: TRBV4-2; J gene: TRBJ1-2; clone size: NA; CDR3 protein: CASSQARGAKSYTF; CDR3 DNA: TGTGCCAGCAGCCAAGCCCGCGGGGCGAAGAGCTACACCTTC
D gene: TRBD2; V gene: TRBV3-1/TRBV3-2; J gene: TRBJ2-3; clone size: NA; CDR3 protein: CASTSSGGFADTQYF; CDR3 DNA: TGTGCCAGCACCTCGAGCGGGGGGTTCGCAGATACGCAGTATTTT
D gene: TRBD2; V gene: TRBV7-3; J gene: TRBJ2-5; clone size: NA; CDR3 protein: CASSSGLAGAGETQYF; CDR3 DNA: TGTGCCAGCAGCTCGGGACTAGCGGGGGCGGGAGAGACCCAGTACTTC
D gene: TRBD1; V gene: TRBV4-2; J gene: TRBJ2-7; clone size: NA; CDR3 protein: CASSQGGTGGYEQYF; CDR3 DNA: TGTGCCAGCAGCCAAGGGGGGACAGGGGGCTACGAGCAGTACTTC
D gene: TRBD1; V gene: TRBV2; J gene: TRBJ2-7; clone size: NA; CDR3 protein: CASGSGTGEYEQYF; CDR3 DNA: TGTGCCAGCGGATCCGGGACAGGGGAATACGAGCAGTACTTC
D gene: TRBD2; V gene: TRBV18; J gene: TRBJ2-7; clone size: NA; CDR3 protein: CASSLGTSGKYEQYF; CDR3 DNA: TGTGCCAGCTCACTCGGGACTAGCGGAAAATACGAGCAGTACTTC
D gene: NA; V gene: TRBV9; J gene: TRBJ1-2; clone size: NA; CDR3 protein: CASSSLPTVANYGYTF; CDR3 DNA: TGTGCCAGCAGCTCCCTTCCGACAGTCGCTAACTATGGCTACACCTTC
D gene: NA; V gene: TRBV6-1; J gene: TRBJ1-1; clone size: NA; CDR3 protein: CASSELGGTEAFF; CDR3 DNA: TGTGCCAGCAGTGAATTAGGGGGAACTGAAGCTTTCTTT
D gene: TRBD2; V gene: TRBV9; J gene: TRBJ2-2; clone size: NA; CDR3 protein: CASSGLAANTGELFF; CDR3 DNA: TGTGCCAGCAGTGGACTAGCGGCGAACACCGGGGAGCTGTTTTTT
D gene: TRBD2; V gene: TRBV7-2; J gene: TRBJ2-7; clone size: NA; CDR3 protein: CASILLAGDHEQYF; CDR3 DNA: TGTGCCAGCATCCTTCTAGCGGGAGACCACGAGCAGTACTTC
D gene: NA; V gene: TRBV21-1; J gene: TRBJ2-3; clone size: few; CDR3 protein: CASIASGLAFTDTQYF; CDR3 DNA: TGTGCCAGCATCGCCTCGGGACTAGCGTTCACAGATACGCAGTATTTT
D gene: NA; V gene: TRBV7-9; J gene: TRBJ2-1; clone size: NA; CDR3 protein: CASSFFLTDFSYNEQFF; CDR3 DNA: TGTGCCAGCAGCTTTTTTCTTACGGACTTCTCCTACAATGAGCAGTTCTTC
D gene: NA; V gene: TRBV18; J gene: TRBJ2-5; clone size: NA; CDR3 protein: CASSPQVGDEETQYF; CDR3 DNA: TGTGCCAGCTCACCACAGGTAGGGGATGAAGAGACCCAGTACTTC
D gene: TRBD2; V gene: TRBV2; J gene: TRBJ2-3; clone size: NA; CDR3 protein: CASSDNGRADTQYF; CDR3 DNA: TGTGCCAGCAGTGATAACGGGAGGGCCGATACGCAGTATTTT
D gene: TRBD1; V gene: TRBV18; J gene: TRBJ1-1; clone size: NA; CDR3 protein: CASSSNRGLNTEAFF; CDR3 DNA: TGTGCCAGCTCATCAAACAGGGGGCTGAACACTGAAGCTTTCTTT
D gene: NA; V gene: TRBV7-8; J gene: TRBJ2-7; clone size: NA; CDR3 protein: CASSLVRTLTYEQYF; CDR3 DNA: TGTGCCAGCAGCTTAGTTCGAACTCTTACCTACGAGCAGTACTTC
D gene: TRBD2; V gene: TRBV24-1; J gene: TRBJ2-1; clone size: few; CDR3 protein: CAAQVAGEGEQFF; CDR3 DNA: TGTGCCGCCCAGGTAGCGGGAGAGGGTGAGCAGTTCTTC
D gene: NA; V gene: TRBV28; J gene: TRBJ1-5; clone size: NA; CDR3 protein: CASSLPSGSQPQHF; CDR3 DNA: TGTGCCAGCAGTTTACCGTCAGGCAGTCAGCCCCAGCATTTT
D gene: NA; V gene: TRBV4-2; J gene: TRBJ2-1; clone size: NA; CDR3 protein: CASSQEGAFYNEQFF; CDR3 DNA: TGTGCCAGCAGCCAAGAAGGGGCTTTCTACAATGAGCAGTTCTTC
D gene: TRBD1; V gene: TRBV6-5; J gene: TRBJ2-7; clone size: NA; CDR3 protein: CASSKAGGFYEQYF; CDR3 DNA: TGTGCTTCCTCAAAGGCAGGGGGCTTCTACGAGCAGTACTTC
D gene: TRBD2; V gene: TRBV7-6; J gene: TRBJ2-1; clone size: few; CDR3 protein: CASSLSGTSDNEQFF; CDR3 DNA: TGTGCCAGCAGCTTATCCGGGACTAGCGACAATGAGCAGTTCTTC
D gene: NA; V gene: TRBV3-1/TRBV3-2; J gene: TRBJ1-3; clone size: NA; CDR3 protein: CASSQVMSLSGNTIYF; CDR3 DNA: TGTGCCAGCAGCCAAGTGATGAGCCTCTCTGGAAACACCATATATTTT
D gene: NA; V gene: TRBV7-9; J gene: TRBJ1-5; clone size: once; CDR3 protein: CASSLAVSLQGRGNQPQHF; CDR3 DNA: TGTGCCAGCAGCTTGGCAGTCTCCTTACAGGGAAGGGGCAATCAGCCCCAGCATTTT
D gene: TRBD2; V gene: TRBV5-8; J gene: TRBJ2-1; clone size: NA; CDR3 protein: CASRDGTGLAGINEQFF; CDR3 DNA: TGTGCCAGCAGGGACGGAACGGGACTAGCGGGAATTAATGAGCAGTTCTTC
D gene: TRBD1; V gene: TRBV7-8; J gene: TRBJ2-1; clone size: NA; CDR3 protein: CASSLEFATGDNEQFF; CDR3 DNA: TGTGCCAGCAGCTTAGAGTTCGCGACAGGGGACAATGAGCAGTTCTTC
D gene: NA; V gene: TRBV24-1; J gene: TRBJ2-1; clone size: NA; CDR3 protein: CATSDLGPVYNEQFF; CDR3 DNA: TGTGCCACCAGTGATTTGGGCCCCGTCTACAATGAGCAGTTCTTC
D gene: NA; V gene: TRBV5-5; J gene: TRBJ2-7; clone size: NA; CDR3 protein: CASSLTGTPIGEQYF; CDR3 DNA: TGTGCCAGCAGCTTGACAGGCACCCCAATTGGTGAGCAGTACTTC
D gene: NA; V gene: TRBV6-6; J gene: TRBJ1-2; clone size: NA; CDR3 protein: CASTSRGGYGYTF; CDR3 DNA: TGTGCCAGCACCTCGCGCGGGGGCTATGGCTACACCTTC
D gene: TRBD1; V gene: TRBV2; J gene: TRBJ2-2; clone size: NA; CDR3 protein: CASSERPGGSLFF; CDR3 DNA: TGTGCCAGCAGTGAGAGGCCAGGGGGCTCGCTGTTTTTT
D gene: NA; V gene: TRBV15; J gene: TRBJ2-2; clone size: once; CDR3 protein: CATSRDYPARTGELFF; CDR3 DNA: TGTGCCACCAGCAGGGACTATCCGGCACGAACCGGGGAGCTGTTTTTT
D gene: NA; V gene: TRBV5-1; J gene: TRBJ2-6; clone size: NA; CDR3 protein: CASSPTTGNGANVLTF; CDR3 DNA: TGCGCCAGCAGCCCAACGACAGGTAATGGGGCCAACGTCCTGACTTTC
D gene: NA; V gene: TRBV30; J gene: TRBJ1-3; clone size: NA; CDR3 protein: CAWRIPQGYTIYF; CDR3 DNA: TGTGCCTGGAGAATCCCACAGGGATACACCATATATTTT
D gene: NA; V gene: TRBV6-2/TRBV6-3; J gene: TRBJ2-7; clone size: NA; CDR3 protein: CASSYDRDYEQYF; CDR3 DNA: TGTGCCAGCAGTTACGACAGAGACTACGAGCAGTACTTC
D gene: TRBD1; V gene: TRBV10-2; J gene: TRBJ2-1; clone size: few; CDR3 protein: CASTVRGNSFNGEQFF; CDR3 DNA: TGCGCCAGCACCGTCAGGGGGAATTCTTTCAATGGTGAGCAGTTCTTC
D gene: NA; V gene: TRBV27; J gene: TRBJ1-2; clone size: once; CDR3 protein: CASSLSQGPSYGYTF; CDR3 DNA: TGTGCCAGCAGTTTATCGCAAGGTCCTAGCTATGGCTACACCTTC
D gene: TRBD1; V gene: TRBV14; J gene: TRBJ1-6; clone size: NA; CDR3 protein: CASSQGGTAGSPLHF; CDR3 DNA: TGTGCCAGCAGCCAAGGAGGGACAGCGGGTTCACCCCTCCACTTT
D gene: NA; V gene: TRBV29-1; J gene: TRBJ2-3; clone size: NA; CDR3 protein: CSVEDEGGASQYF; CDR3 DNA: TGCAGCGTTGAAGATGAAGGCGGGGCGAGTCAGTATTTT
D gene: NA; V gene: TRBV2; J gene: TRBJ2-1; clone size: NA; CDR3 protein: CASSESQGSYNEQFF; CDR3 DNA: TGTGCCAGCAGTGAGTCACAGGGAAGTTACAATGAGCAGTTCTTC
D gene: NA; V gene: TRBV2; J gene: TRBJ1-2; clone size: many; CDR3 protein: CASSTGPSYTF; CDR3 DNA: TGTGCCAGCAGTACAGGCCCCTCCTACACCTTC
D gene: TRBD2; V gene: TRBV5-5; J gene: TRBJ2-7; clone size: NA; CDR3 protein: CASSLYLGGRSYEQYF; CDR3 DNA: TGTGCCAGCAGCTTGTACTTGGGGGGGAGGTCCTACGAGCAGTACTTC
D gene: NA; V gene: TRBV29-1; J gene: TRBJ2-1; clone size: NA; CDR3 protein: CSVAGNAYNEQFF; CDR3 DNA: TGCAGCGTTGCGGGTAATGCCTACAATGAGCAGTTCTTC
D gene: NA; V gene: TRBV7-3; J gene: TRBJ2-1; clone size: NA; CDR3 protein: CASSEIPGNEQFF; CDR3 DNA: TGTGCCAGCAGTGAGATTCCTGGTAATGAGCAGTTCTTC
D gene: NA; V gene: TRBV3-1/TRBV3-2; J gene: TRBJ1-6; clone size: NA; CDR3 protein: CASSLDTSASPLHF; CDR3 DNA: TGTGCCAGCAGTCTTGACACCTCGGCGTCACCCCTCCACTTT
D gene: NA; V gene: TRBV7-9; J gene: TRBJ2-1; clone size: NA; CDR3 protein: CASSLVGDEQFF; CDR3 DNA: TGTGCCAGCAGCTTAGTAGGGGATGAGCAGTTCTTC
D gene: TRBD2; V gene: TRBV7-2; J gene: TRBJ2-6; clone size: NA; CDR3 protein: CASSLPTSGKEGGANVLTF; CDR3 DNA: TGTGCCAGCAGCTTACCGACTAGCGGGAAAGAAGGTGGGGCCAACGTCCTGACTTTC
D gene: NA; V gene: TRBV21-1; J gene: TRBJ2-3; clone size: NA; CDR3 protein: CASSKDLDSGMEADTQYF; CDR3 DNA: TGTGCCAGCAGCAAAGATCTAGACAGCGGGATGGAGGCAGATACGCAGTATTTT